The entry below gives a single TCR beta chain sequence along with its context. The V end was cut by 5 bases, the J end by 3 bases, with 16 bases between. Germline loops: CDR1 SEHNR, CDR2 FQNEAQ (reference sequence). CDR3 size: 15 residues. The sample is drawn from a study of identical twins' blood T cells. TCRdb processed the 5' RACE reads anew with MiXCR; each CDR3 protein has one entry. In the table there are fewer than 450,000 distinct CDR3 sequences, roughly 31% of which are singletons. Sequencing was done on a sample of PBMCs. The V call is TRBV7-9, the J call TRBJ1-1; the D is unclear. This clonotype was obtained from a woman between 18 and 50 years old in good health. In DNA, the CDR3 is TGTGCCAGCAGCCCCCGGGCCTCCTCCTACACTGAAGCTTTCTTT. Its translation is CASSPRASSYTEAFF.